These T cell receptor beta chains were read from a single sample in a study of blood T cell repertoires in COVID-19. Sequencing was performed with immunoSEQ multiplex PCR; in TCRdb, only in-frame clones are kept and a portion is missing. Here the sample spans around 230,000 clones, over 80% being singletons. Specimen: peripheral blood. The source is a man aged 40-49 years with acute or convalescent COVID-19. CDR3s include the opening cysteine and the closing phenylalanine or tryptophan.

TRBV5-1	TRBJ2-1	CASSFGRDYQFGQFF
TRBV24-1	TRBJ2-1	CATSDGRGHEQFF
TRBV30	TRBJ2-1	CAWSSSGSSYNEQFF
TRBV4-1	TRBJ2-1	CASSPLGGVAGEQFF
TRBV28	TRBJ1-1	CASSLNRVAEAFF
TRBV29-1	TRBJ2-3	CSVDGLAGGVGTDTQYF
TRBV21-1	TRBJ1-5	CASSPRGTETNQPQHF
TRBV19	TRBJ2-6	CASSIVGGRGSGANVLTF
TRBV5-5	TRBJ2-7	CASHRDRGNTEQYF
TRBV19	TRBJ2-3	CASSNPGLPPPGDTQYF
TRBV25-1	TRBJ2-7	CASSDDRSYEQYF
TRBV2	TRBJ2-7	CASSYLRIGLSKGEQYF
TRBV5-1	TRBJ1-6	CASSLSGRGSPLHF
TRBV4-3	TRBJ1-1	CASSQAYMGLTEAFF
TRBV5-1	TRBJ2-3	CASSKATTRDTQYF
TRBV5-4	TRBJ2-7	CASSLGGNSYEQYF
TRBV6-5	TRBJ2-1	CASAPLGGVNEQFF
TRBV3-1/TRBV3-2	TRBJ2-7	CASSQDRTSTSEQYF
TRBV27	TRBJ2-7	CASSLAGATTYEQYF
TRBV5-4	TRBJ2-6	CASSLSPGGAGANVLTF
TRBV29-1	TRBJ1-1	CSEVTLMGSGTEAFF
TRBV6-5	TRBJ1-2	CASSYSSGWDYGYTF
TRBV9	TRBJ2-1	CASSPSRNEQFF
TRBV6-5	TRBJ2-1	CASSYGLGARSEEQFF
TRBV7-9	TRBJ1-6	CASSSRQGANSPLHF
TRBV5-6	TRBJ1-4	CASSLIGEKLFF
TRBV5-1	TRBJ2-5	CASSLNPGQIETQYF
TRBV29-1	TRBJ2-5	CSVVFRGGTQYF
TRBV27	TRBJ1-2	CASSLISAGRNSGYTF
TRBV13	TRBJ2-7	CASSKQEAASPYEQYF
TRBV6-5	TRBJ1-6	CATGGQDNSPLHF
TRBV5-4	TRBJ2-3	CASSPMGRTDTQYF
TRBV4-1	TRBJ1-2	CASSQRDGRNYGYTF
TRBV7-9	TRBJ2-2	CASSSIFRSGSGPGELFF
TRBV7-9	TRBJ1-1	CASSSEAAEAFF
TRBV2	TRBJ1-2	CASSATGGRLYGYTF